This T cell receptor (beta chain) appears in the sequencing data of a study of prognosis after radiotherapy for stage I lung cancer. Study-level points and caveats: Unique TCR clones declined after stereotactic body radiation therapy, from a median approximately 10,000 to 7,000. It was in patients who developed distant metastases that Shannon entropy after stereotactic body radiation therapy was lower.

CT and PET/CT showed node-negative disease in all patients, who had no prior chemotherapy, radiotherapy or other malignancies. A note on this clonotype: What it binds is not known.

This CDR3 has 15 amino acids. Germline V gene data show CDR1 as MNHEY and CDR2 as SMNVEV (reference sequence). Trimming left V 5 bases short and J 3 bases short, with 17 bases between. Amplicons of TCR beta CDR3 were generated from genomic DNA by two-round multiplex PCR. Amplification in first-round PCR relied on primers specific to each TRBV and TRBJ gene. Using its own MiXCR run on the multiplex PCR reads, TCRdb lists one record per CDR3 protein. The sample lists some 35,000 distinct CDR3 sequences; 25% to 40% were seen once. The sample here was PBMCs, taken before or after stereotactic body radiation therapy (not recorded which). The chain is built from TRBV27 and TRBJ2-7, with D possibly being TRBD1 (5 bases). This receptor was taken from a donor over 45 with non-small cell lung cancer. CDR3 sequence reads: CASSPKQVSYYEQYF. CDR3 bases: TGTGCCAGCAGTCCCAAACAGGTCTCGTACTACGAGCAGTACTTC.